Below, 31 T cell receptor beta chains from the same sample are listed, as sequenced in a study of blood T cell repertoires in COVID-19. Clones were sequenced by immunoSEQ multiplex PCR, and TCRdb holds only the in-frame ones, with some missing. The sample consists of a few hundred thousand clones, approximately 85% of them appearing once. Sequenced sample: PBMCs or T cells enriched from blood (not recorded which). The receptors were sampled from a man aged 30-40 years who had recovered from COVID-19.

The V and J genes are TRBV5-4 and TRBJ2-5, with D perhaps matching TRBD1 (6 bases). The V gene lost 0 bases and the J gene lost 4 bases, with 13 bases spanning the gap. Per germline, CDR1 SGHNT and CDR2 YYREEE (reference sequence). The CDR3 is made up of 15 amino acids. The CDR3 spells CASSLGHTGIETQYF. As DNA, the CDR3 is TGTGCCAGCAGCTTGGGCCATACAGGGATAGAGACCCAGTACTTC.

The chain uses TRBV2 and TRBJ1-5; the match to TRBD1 covers 7 bases. Trimming cost V 3 bases and J 6 bases; bases outside gene matches: 5. This CDR3 has 14 residues. Germline lookup yields CDR1 SNHLY and CDR2 FYNNEI. The CDR3 nucleotides read TGTGCCAGCAGTGACAGGGGGGTAGGTCAGCCCCAGCATTTT. It codes for CASSDRGVGQPQHF.

The V call is TRBV20-1, the J call TRBJ1-2, with 9 nucleotides matching TRBD1. Germline CDR1 is DFQATT and CDR2 is SNEGSKA (reference sequence). V lost 3 bases, J lost 5 bases, and 4 bases stayed unmatched. This CDR3 is 13 amino acids long. Written as DNA, the CDR3 is TGCAGTGCTAGTGGGGACAGGGTTTATGGCTACACCTTC. Its translation is CSASGDRVYGYTF.

This sequence joins TRBV13 and TRBJ2-1; TRBD1 matches 7 bases. The CDR3 sequence is 15 residues long. V was clipped by 0 bases and J by 7 bases; unmatched bases: 6. CDR1 and CDR2 from the germline V gene are PRHDT and FYEKMQ (reference sequence). The CDR3 DNA sequence: TGTGCCAGCAGCTTAGGAGGGGACAGCAGGAATGAGCAGTTCTTC. Its protein is CASSLGGDSRNEQFF.

The rearrangement joins TRBV3-1 (or the pseudogene TRBV3-2) to TRBJ2-2; D is uncertain. The CDR3 loop spans 13 amino acids. Deletions cut 4 bases from V and 4 bases from J, with 7 bases between. Germline loops: CDR1 LGHDT, CDR2 YNNKEL (reference sequence). CDR3 in DNA: TGTGCCAGCAGCCCCACGGTCACCGGGGAGCTGTTTTTT. It specifies CASSPTVTGELFF.

The chain links TRBV24-1 to TRBJ2-3; TRBD1 might be the D (6 bases). Looked up from germline, CDR1 is KGHDR and CDR2 is SFDVKD. This CDR3 region has 12 residues. Trimming removed 10 bases from V and 4 bases from J, with 11 bases in between. The CDR3 DNA reads TGTGCCACGCCAGGGGAGTCAGATACGCAGTATTTT. Its protein is CATPGESDTQYF.

The V gene is TRBV7-8, the J gene TRBJ1-1, with D perhaps TRBD1 (5 bases). V lost 0 bases and J 3 bases, leaving 8 bases between the germline ends. The V gene's germline CDR1 is SGHVS and CDR2 FQNEAQ. This CDR3 spans 14 amino acids. The CDR3 loop reads CASSLAGGYTEAFF. The CDR3 coding sequence is TGTGCCAGCAGCTTAGCGGGGGGGTACACTGAAGCTTTCTTT.

This clone was seen just once. The rearrangement joins TRBV19 to TRBJ2-4, with TRBD1 as a possible D gene (6 bases). Germline values: CDR1 LNHDA, CDR2 SQIVND (reference sequence). The CDR3 runs to 18 residues. Deletions cut 5 bases from V and 5 bases from J, with 25 bases between. CDR3 in amino acids: CASSAARRQATMENIQYF. CDR3 DNA sequence: TGTGCCAGTAGTGCGGCACGAAGACAGGCCACTATGGAAAACATTCAGTACTTC.

This clone has a handful of counts. V usage is TRBV3-1 (or the pseudogene TRBV3-2) and J usage is TRBJ2-1, with 15 bases aligning to TRBD2. The CDR3 is 18 amino acids. The V gene end was trimmed by 2 bases and the J gene end by 2 bases; junction bases not matched to a gene: 4. In germline, CDR1 is LGHDT, CDR2 YNNKEL (reference sequence). The CDR3 region has the DNA TGTGCCAGCAGCCAATCCGGACTAGCGGGGGGGCCCTACAATGAGCAGTTCTTC. Encoded protein: CASSQSGLAGGPYNEQFF.

V usage is TRBV27 and J usage is TRBJ1-1; D remains unclear. Germline CDR1 is MNHEY and CDR2 is SMNVEV (reference sequence). The CDR3 contains 13 residues. V lost 6 bases, J lost 7 bases, and 15 bases lay in between. The CDR3 reads CASRKVVTGEAFF. The CDR3 coding sequence is TGTGCCAGCAGGAAAGTGGTGACGGGTGAAGCTTTCTTT.

V usage is TRBV5-6 and J usage is TRBJ2-7; D is perhaps TRBD1 (5 bases). V was clipped by 0 bases and J by 2 bases, with 12 bases between them. The CDR3 extends over 15 amino acids. Germline lookup yields CDR1 SGHDT and CDR2 YYEEEE. CDR3: CASSLGAGQAYEQYF. The CDR3 DNA follows: TGTGCCAGCAGCTTGGGGGCAGGGCAAGCCTACGAGCAGTACTTC.

The chain couples TRBV11-2 to TRBJ1-4; D gene unclear. The CDR3 runs 12 residues. Germline V gives CDR1 SGHAT, CDR2 FQNNGV. V was pared by 4 bases and J by 11 bases, with 11 bases between. The CDR3 is CASSSNPGKLFF. As DNA, the CDR3 is TGTGCCAGCAGCTCGAACCCGGGGAAACTGTTTTTT.

The genes are TRBV2 and TRBJ2-2; 9 positions agree with TRBD1. This CDR3 has 14 amino acids. Germline CDR1 is SNHLY and CDR2 is FYNNEI. V gave up 4 bases and J gave up 4 bases; unmatched junction bases: 1. CDR3 nucleotides: TGTGCCAGCAGTGGGACAGGGGCCACCGGGGAGCTGTTTTTT. Its translation is CASSGTGATGELFF.

This chain connects TRBV12-3 or TRBV12-4 to TRBJ1-2, with D possibly matching TRBD1 (5 bases). The length of the CDR3 is 13 residues. V was clipped by 7 bases and J by 2 bases, with 11 bases between them. CDR3 in DNA: TGTGCCAGCACTACACAGGAAAACTATGGCTACACCTTC. This encodes CASTTQENYGYTF.

This rearrangement joins TRBV5-1 to TRBJ1-4; possibly TRBD1 for D (5 bases). The CDR3 has 15 amino acids. Germline assignment: CDR1 SGHRS and CDR2 YFSETQ. The ends were cut back, 0 bases at V and 6 bases at J, with 12 bases in the middle. Written as DNA, the CDR3 is TGCGCCAGCAGCTTGGGCTCAGGGCTCTATGAAAAACTGTTTTTT. It is translated as CASSLGSGLYEKLFF. The full variable domain, rest sourced from reference TRBV5-1 and TRBJ1-4, is KAGVTQTPRYLIKTRGQQVTLSCSPISGHRSVSWYQQTPGQGLQFLFEYFSETQRNKGNFPGRFSGRQFSNSRSEMNVSTLELGDSALYLCASSLGSGLYEKLFFGSGTQLSVL.

The chain is built from TRBV11-2 and TRBJ2-2; D is perhaps TRBD2 (5 bases). Germline assignment: CDR1 SGHAT and CDR2 FQNNGV. V was shortened by 1 base and J by 4 bases, with 13 bases between the two germline ends. This CDR3 has 16 amino acids. The CDR3 reads CASSLVRAPITGELFF. CDR3 DNA: TGTGCCAGCAGCTTAGTGAGGGCCCCCATCACCGGGGAGCTGTTTTTT.

The J gene is TRBJ2-5, the V gene TRBV27; 7 bases agree with TRBD1. This CDR3 contains 14 residues. Germline V CDR1 and CDR2: MNHEY, SMNVEV (reference sequence). With 7 bases clipped from V and 4 bases from J, the junction kept 9 bases outside the gene matches. The CDR3 nucleotides read TGTGCCAGCAAGGTGACAGGGTCTGGAGAGACCCAGTACTTC. It encodes CASKVTGSGETQYF.

This CDR3 is CASSQESGRVGNTIYF. The CDR3, as DNA: TGTGCCAGCAGCCAAGAATCAGGCAGGGTCGGAAACACCATATATTTT. V is TRBV4-2 and J is TRBJ1-3; tentatively, D is TRBD1 (5 bases). This CDR3 spans 16 amino acids. Germline assignment: CDR1 LGHNA and CDR2 YNFKEQ. Trimming took 0 bases from V and 4 from J, leaving 13 bases between them.

The chain is built from TRBV5-6 and TRBJ2-7; 10 bases agree with TRBD1. V was pared by 5 bases and J by 10 bases, with 12 bases of the junction left unmatched. The CDR3 spans 14 residues. Germline-derived CDR1 and CDR2 are SGHDT and YYEEEE. CDR3 DNA sequence: TGTGCCAGCAGTACCCTTCGTGGGACAGGGGTACAGTACTTC. It specifies CASSTLRGTGVQYF. Full variable domain (outside the CDR3, taken from reference TRBV5-6 and TRBJ2-7): DAGVTQSPTHLIKTRGQQVTLRCSPKSGHDTVSWYQQALGQGPQFIFQYYEEEERQRGNFPDRFSGHQFPNYSSELNVNALLLGDSALYLCASSTLRGTGVQYFGPGTRLTVT.

V usage is TRBV7-9 and J usage is TRBJ1-4; D gene uncertain. V was shortened by 1 base and J by 2 bases, with 8 bases between the two germline ends. The CDR3 length is 15 residues. The germline V gene has CDR1 SEHNR and CDR2 FQNEAQ (reference sequence). CDR3 in DNA: TGTGCCAGCAGCTTAGTAGGTAGCACTAATGAAAAACTGTTTTTT. This encodes CASSLVGSTNEKLFF.

The rearrangement uses TRBV11-1 and TRBJ1-1; D remains ambiguous. This CDR3 comprises 12 residues. Germline V gene data show CDR1 as SGHAT and CDR2 as FQDESV (reference sequence). Deletions cut 4 bases from V and 1 base from J, with 4 bases between. The CDR3 DNA is TGTGCCAGCAGCTGGGCGAACACTGAAGCTTTCTTT. It encodes CASSWANTEAFF.

The CDR3: CASSWTGGYNEQFF. The CDR3 DNA is TGTGCCAGCAGCTGGACAGGGGGCTACAATGAGCAGTTCTTC. The chain links TRBV11-3 to TRBJ2-1, with 10 bases lining up with TRBD1. Germline V gives CDR1 SGHNT, CDR2 YENEEA. V shed 4 bases, J shed 3 bases, and the junction held 0 bases outside the gene matches. The CDR3 runs to 14 residues.

This rearrangement joins TRBV2 to TRBJ2-1, with 7 bases aligning to TRBD2. CDR1 SNHLY and CDR2 FYNNEI come from the germline V gene. The CDR3 runs 15 residues. Trimming took 0 bases from V and 8 from J; bases not matched to a gene: 7. The CDR3 nucleotides read TGTGCCAGCAGTGAAGCTCGCGCTGCGGGAGATGAGCAGTTCTTC. Protein sequence: CASSEARAAGDEQFF.

The chain couples TRBV7-6 to TRBJ2-4; D is perhaps TRBD1 (7 bases). CDR3 length: 15 amino acids. Germline values: CDR1 SGHVS, CDR2 FNYEAQ. Trimming removed 5 bases from V and 8 bases from J, with 19 bases in between. The CDR3 DNA is TGTGCCAGCAGCGCGCGGGACAGCCCACGCGACATTCAGTACTTC. It encodes CASSARDSPRDIQYF.

The rearrangement uses TRBV2 and TRBJ1-1, with 7 bases fitting TRBD1. After removal of 7 bases from V and 5 bases from J, the junction contained 13 bases not matched to a gene. Germline V gene lookup returns CDR1 SNHLY and CDR2 FYNNEI. This CDR3 comprises 15 residues. In nucleotides, the CDR3 is TGTGCCAGCACTCTTCGCCGACAGGGCCGGACTGAAGCTTTCTTT. Translated, it gives CASTLRRQGRTEAFF.

The chain employs TRBV7-9 and TRBJ2-5, with 7 bases aligning to TRBD1. The germline gives CDR1 SEHNR, CDR2 FQNEAQ (reference sequence). The CDR3 has 16 amino acids. V lost 2 bases to trimming and J lost 2 bases; unmatched junction nucleotides: 8. DNA for the CDR3: TGTGCCAGCAGCTTACGAACCGACAGGGTACAAGAGACCCAGTACTTC. The encoded protein is CASSLRTDRVQETQYF.

This chain links TRBV7-9 with TRBJ1-2; 12 bases match TRBD1. CDR1 and CDR2 (germline): SEHNR, FQNEAQ (reference sequence). The CDR3 is 16 residues long. The trim removed 6 bases at V and 2 bases at J, leaving 7 bases unmatched. CDR3 in amino acids: CASRPTGTGGNYGYTF. DNA for the CDR3: TGTGCCAGCAGGCCCACCGGGACAGGGGGCAACTATGGCTACACCTTC.

The chain has TRBV5-6 and TRBJ1-2, with D unclear. The germline gives CDR1 SGHDT, CDR2 YYEEEE. V was cut by 1 base and J by 6 bases, with 7 bases left in between. The CDR3 loop spans 12 amino acids. CDR3 residues: CASSLRHDGYTF. CDR3 bases: TGTGCCAGCAGCTTGAGACACGATGGCTACACCTTC.

CDR3 sequence reads: CASSDQMRDRVRLFF. CDR3 sequence (DNA): TGTGCCAGCAGTGACCAGATGCGGGACAGGGTACGACTGTTTTTT. The chain joins TRBV6-1 to TRBJ1-4; 9 nucleotides line up with TRBD1. Germline-derived CDR1 and CDR2 are MNHNS and SASEGT. V dropped 3 bases and J dropped 13; count of bases not matched to a gene: 12. CDR3 size: 15 residues.

The chain has TRBV19 and TRBJ1-3; D is undetermined. Germline V gene sequence: CDR1 LNHDA, CDR2 SQIVND (reference sequence). The CDR3 has 14 residues. V dropped 4 bases and J dropped 3 bases, with 10 bases sitting between them. CDR3 nucleotides: TGTGCCAGTAGTAGAGCGGACGGTGGAAACACCATATATTTT. Translating it yields CASSRADGGNTIYF.

Turning to this clone: This sample includes further DNA sequences coding for the same CDR3. The gene calls are TRBV3-1 (or the pseudogene TRBV3-2) and TRBJ1-1; D gene unclear. This CDR3 has 12 amino acids. Germline V CDR1 and CDR2: LGHDT, YNNKEL (reference sequence). Trimming shortened V by 4 bases and J by 4 bases, and 7 bases separated the two germline ends. CDR3 sequence reads: CASSRSSTEAFF. CDR3 coding DNA: TGTGCCAGCAGCCGTAGCTCCACTGAAGCTTTCTTT.